Reported below is one TCR beta chain. The data originate from a study of blood T cells in healthy people across ages. Per the germline V gene, CDR1 is MNHEY and CDR2 is SVGEGT. V lost 6 bases and J lost 4; bases outside the gene matches: 5. This CDR3 is built from 13 residues. A J-beta primer mix and a sample-barcoded 5' primer were used in a second PCR of roughly 7 to 12 cycles. TCRdb re-derived calls from the 5' RACE reads in MiXCR, one entry per CDR3 protein. In the table there are fewer than 2 million distinct CDR3 sequences, more than 35% of which are singletons. This TCR was sampled from a human donor in good health. Sequencing input: blood. The chain has TRBV6-2 or TRBV6-3 and TRBJ1-2; the match to TRBD1 covers 7 bases. The CDR3 loop is CASRNGQVYGYTF. The CDR3 bases are TGTGCCAGCAGAAACGGACAGGTCTATGGCTACACCTTC.